This entry features one TCR beta chain sequence. TCRdb's table, derived via immunoSEQ multiplex PCR, lists solely in-frame clones and lacks some. The sample lists some 270,000 clones, around nine tenths occurring once. This entry is derived from a study of blood T cell repertoires in COVID-19. Study-level information: The samples span acute and convalescent COVID-19 from the United States, Italy and Spain.

Recruitment covered some 25 US areas and drew participants whose ages spanned roughly 18 to 90 years. A case of COVID-19 had been met by exposed participants within 2 weeks before study entry. Germline CDR1 reads LGHNA; CDR2 reads YNFKEQ. Trimming left V 1 base short and J 3 bases short, with 16 bases between. The CDR3 extends over 17 amino acids. Sequenced sample: PBMCs or T cells enriched from blood (not recorded which). This sequence joins TRBV4-2 and TRBJ1-3; possibly TRBD1 for D (5 bases). This TCR derives from a woman aged 40 to 50 who had been exposed to COVID-19. The CDR3 protein is CASSQGKGTTLGNTIYF. The CDR3 DNA is TGTGCCAGCAGCCAAGGTAAAGGGACTACTCTTGGAAACACCATATATTTT.